The entry that follows covers one TCR beta chain sequence. Antigen specificity is unknown. This CDR3 has 18 amino acids. The V and J ends lost 5 bases and 0 bases, in that order; junction bases with no gene match: 12. The germline V gene encodes CDR1 SGHTA and CDR2 FQGNSA. The primer mix had 60 Vbeta and 13 Jbeta primers. Only in-frame clones appear in the TCRdb table, and some are missing; sequencing was by immunoSEQ multiplex PCR. This table holds 43,000 or so clones, roughly 60% found once. This entry belongs to a study of cytomegalovirus exposure and HLA in healthy donors. Points from the study as a whole: In a later analysis, common viral pathogens appeared linked to several of the most significant clusters. In an earlier analysis, about 87% or about 30%: the productive usage of most TCR beta V segments. The classifier, whose performance was assessed in both the original and validation cohorts, reportedly diagnosed cytomegalovirus status with high specificity and sensitivity.

Sequenced material: PBMCs. The source of this sequence is a human donor in good health. V gene TRBV7-2 combines with J gene TRBJ1-4; 7 bases are a match to TRBD1. CDR3 residues: CASSEPGTATATNEKLFF. In nucleotides, the CDR3 is TGTGCCAGCAGCGAGCCCGGGACAGCGACTGCAACTAATGAAAAACTGTTTTTT.